Below, 17 T cell receptor beta chains from the same sample are listed, as sequenced in a study of T-cell reconstitution after alpha-beta-depleted transplantation in children. Unique molecular identifiers featured in how the TCRbeta library was prepared. TCRdb itself ran the PCR reads through MiXCR, one entry per CDR3 protein. The data contain fewer than 550,000 distinct CDR3 sequences, approximately 10% of them singletons. The sample in question was PBMCs from the stem cell graft donor, obtained from the stem cell graft. Source of these receptors: a human donor who donated a stem cell graft to a child with acute myeloid leukemia.

This chain connects TRBV20-1 to TRBJ2-7, with D perhaps matching TRBD1 (5 bases). The J call may be mistaken, given a closer DNA end match to TRBJ2-1. The CDR3 covers 12 residues. The germline CDR1 and CDR2 sequences are DFQATT and SNEGSKA (reference sequence). CDR3 loop: CSAQGSSYEQFF. The CDR3 DNA sequence: TGCAGTGCTCAGGGAAGCTCCTACGAGCAGTTCTTC.

This clonotype was seen more than once but under ten times. The chain has TRBV29-1 and TRBJ2-7, with D tentatively TRBD2 (6 bases). V shed 3 bases and J shed 3 bases, with 12 bases lying between them. This CDR3 comprises 13 residues. Germline V CDR1 and CDR2: SQVTM, ANQGSEA. Written as DNA, the CDR3 is TGCAGCGTTGACGGGGGTGTGTTCTACGAGCAGTACTTC. Translation gives CSVDGGVFYEQYF.

This clonotype was recorded many times. This rearrangement joins TRBV5-1 to TRBJ2-5, with 9 bases lining up with TRBD1. The CDR3 length is 14 residues. Trimming took 4 bases from V and 5 from J; bases not matched to a gene: 6. Germline V gene data show CDR1 as SGHRS and CDR2 as YFSETQ. The CDR3 loop reads CASSGTGGRETQYF. DNA for the CDR3: TGCGCCAGCAGCGGTACAGGGGGCAGGGAGACCCAGTACTTC.

This clonotype was seen more than once but under ten times. This chain uses TRBV5-1 with TRBJ1-1, with 7 bases identical to TRBD1. With V trimmed by 4 bases and J by 6 bases, 9 bases remained unmatched. The CDR3 has 14 residues. Germline V CDR1 and CDR2: SGHRS, YFSETQ. The CDR3 region has the DNA TGCGCCAGCAGCAGTCAACAGGGGCAGGCTGAAGCTTTCTTT. Residues: CASSSQQGQAEAFF.

With respect to this clonotype: One end of the junction varies from germline; a read error may be responsible. The rearrangement links TRBV5-1 to TRBJ1-4; maybe TRBD1 (6 bases). CDR1 is SGHRS and CDR2 is YFSETQ in the germline V gene. The CDR3 loop spans 16 amino acids. CDR3 residues: CDSSPFGPGENEKLFF. For the CDR3, the DNA is TGCGACAGCAGCCCCTTCGGACCAGGGGAGAATGAAAAACTGTTTTTT.

V gene TRBV5-1 combines with J gene TRBJ2-2; weak D call: TRBD1 (5 bases). There are 15 residues in the CDR3. Germline CDR1 SGHRS, CDR2 YFSETQ. The germline V and J ends were trimmed by 10 bases and 3 bases, with 19 bases remaining between them. The CDR3 bases are TGCGCCTCCGACCCCACAGGCGGATACACCGGGGAGCTGTTTTTT. Its protein product is CASDPTGGYTGELFF.

This clonotype occurred many times. The chain carries TRBV20-1 and TRBJ1-6; no firm D call. The V end lost 3 bases, the J end lost 10 bases, and 16 bases lay between the germline ends. This CDR3 spans 14 amino acids. CDR1 DFQATT and CDR2 SNEGSKA come from the germline V gene (reference sequence). CDR3 loop: CSASTPTAGSPLHF. The CDR3, as DNA: TGCAGTGCTAGTACGCCGACGGCTGGGTCACCCCTCCACTTT.

The genes are TRBV4-2 and TRBJ2-3, with TRBD2 matching 11 bases. Trimming at V came to 0 bases and at J to 4 bases, leaving 6 bases not matched to a gene. The CDR3 length is 17 residues. Germline CDR1 LGHNA, CDR2 YNFKEQ. CDR3 loop: CASSQEVSGGASDTQYF. The DNA for the CDR3 is TGTGCCAGCAGCCAAGAGGTTAGCGGGGGGGCGTCAGATACGCAGTATTTT.

This clonotype has at least ten counts. The J gene is TRBJ1-6, the V gene TRBV5-1; tentatively, D is TRBD1 (5 bases). V was cut by 3 bases and J by 5 bases, with 15 bases left in between. From germline, CDR1 is SGHRS and CDR2 YFSETQ. The CDR3 is 16 residues long. The CDR3 sequence is CASSWEGPSDNSPLHF. DNA for the CDR3: TGCGCCAGCAGCTGGGAGGGACCCTCGGATAATTCACCCCTCCACTTT.

This clonotype was seen a few times. The chain carries TRBV4-1 and TRBJ2-7; unclear D gene. The CDR3 is made up of 14 amino acids. V was clipped by 0 bases and J by 3 bases, with 9 bases between them. In germline, CDR1 is MGHRA, CDR2 YSYEKL. As DNA, the CDR3 is TGCGCCAGCAGCCAAGACGGCCGTTACTACGAGCAGTACTTC. The encoded protein is CASSQDGRYYEQYF.

This clonotype was picked up many times. The CDR3 DNA follows: TGCAGCGTTGAGACGAGGGGACAAGTTTCGGAGACCCAGTACTTC. Its translation is CSVETRGQVSETQYF. The chain joins TRBV29-1 to TRBJ2-5; TRBD1 might be the D (6 bases). The CDR3 sequence is 15 residues long. Trimming took off 3 bases at V and 5 bases at J, with 19 bases between the two ends. Germline CDR1 is SQVTM and CDR2 is ANQGSEA.

In this sample, this clonotype turned up a few times. The chain recombines TRBV5-1 with TRBJ1-2, with TRBD1 as a possible D gene (6 bases). Germline-derived CDR1 and CDR2 are SGHRS and YFSETQ. V lost 5 bases and J 1 base, leaving 12 bases between the germline ends. CDR3 length: 14 residues. CDR3 DNA sequence: TGCGCCAGCAGGTTGACAGGCTATAACTATGGCTACACCTTC. Protein: CASRLTGYNYGYTF.

Many counts were recorded for this clonotype. The rearrangement uses TRBV25-1 and TRBJ1-4; possibly TRBD1 for D (6 bases). The CDR3 is 20 residues long. The germline V gene has CDR1 MGHDK and CDR2 SYGVNS. Trimming shortened V by 4 bases and J by 1 base, and 25 bases separated the two germline ends. In DNA, the CDR3 is TGTGCCAGCAGTGGTTGGGCAACTGGCGGACAGAGAAAAACTAATGAAAAACTGTTTTTT. Translated: CASSGWATGGQRKTNEKLFF.

The V and J genes are TRBV5-6 and TRBJ2-2, with TRBD2 as a possible D gene (5 bases). Trimming took 4 bases from V and 4 from J, leaving 11 bases between them. CDR3 size: 14 residues. Germline V CDR1 and CDR2: SGHDT, YYEEEE. CDR3 residues: CASSLRTLTGELFF. In DNA form, the CDR3 reads TGTGCCAGCAGCCTAAGGACTCTCACCGGGGAGCTGTTTTTT.

This clonotype was counted many times. This chain joins TRBV5-6 and TRBJ1-5; tentatively, D is TRBD1 (5 bases). CDR1 is SGHDT, CDR2 YYEEEE, per germline. The CDR3 runs 15 residues. V shed 3 bases and J shed 0 bases, with 10 bases lying between them. The DNA of the CDR3 is TGTGCCAGCAGCTCCCGACAGTATAGCAATCAGCCCCAGCATTTT. Translation gives CASSSRQYSNQPQHF.

The chain is built from TRBV5-5 and TRBJ2-7; TRBD1 aligns across 7 bases. The J segment lost 2 bases and the V segment lost 2 bases, leaving 4 bases of the junction unmatched. The CDR3 sequence is 14 residues long. CDR1 and CDR2 from the germline V gene are SGHKS and YYEKEE (reference sequence). CDR3 DNA sequence: TGTGCCAGCAGCTTAACAGGGGCGACCTACGAGCAGTACGTC. Translating it yields CASSLTGATYEQYV.

As DNA, the CDR3 is TGTGCCAGCAGTTGGGGGGCCTACAGGGGGAGGAATTCACCCCTCCACTTT. Encoded protein: CASSWGAYRGRNSPLHF. This chain links TRBV27 with TRBJ1-6; 8 nucleotides agree with TRBD1. Germline V gene sequence: CDR1 MNHEY, CDR2 SMNVEV (reference sequence). The CDR3 totals 17 residues. The junction had 12 bases not matched to a gene; V was cut back by 4 bases and J by 7 bases.